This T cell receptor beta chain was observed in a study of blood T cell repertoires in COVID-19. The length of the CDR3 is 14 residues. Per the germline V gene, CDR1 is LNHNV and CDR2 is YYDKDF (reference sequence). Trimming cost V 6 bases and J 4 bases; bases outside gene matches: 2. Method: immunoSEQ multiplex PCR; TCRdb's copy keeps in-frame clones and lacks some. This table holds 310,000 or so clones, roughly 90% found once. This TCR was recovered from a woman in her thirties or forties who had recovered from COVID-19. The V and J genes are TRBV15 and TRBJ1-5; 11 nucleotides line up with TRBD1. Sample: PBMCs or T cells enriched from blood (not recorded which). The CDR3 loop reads CATRRDRGNQPQHF. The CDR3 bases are TGTGCCACCAGAAGGGACAGGGGGAATCAGCCCCAGCATTTT.